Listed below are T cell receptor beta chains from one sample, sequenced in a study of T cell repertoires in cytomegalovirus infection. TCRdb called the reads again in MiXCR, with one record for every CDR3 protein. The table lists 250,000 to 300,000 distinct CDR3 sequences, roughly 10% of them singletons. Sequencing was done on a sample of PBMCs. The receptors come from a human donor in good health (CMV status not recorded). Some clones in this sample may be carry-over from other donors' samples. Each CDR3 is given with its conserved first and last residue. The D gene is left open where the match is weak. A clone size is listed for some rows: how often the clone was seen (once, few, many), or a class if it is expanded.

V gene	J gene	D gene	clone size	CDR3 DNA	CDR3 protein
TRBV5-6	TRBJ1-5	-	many	TGTGCCAGCAGCTTGAGAAAAACAGCAAATCAGCCCCAGCATTTT	CASSLRKTANQPQHF
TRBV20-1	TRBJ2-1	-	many	TGCAGTGCTAGAGAAGACTTCCAGGGGCGGAATGAGCAGTTCTTC	CSAREDFQGRNEQFF
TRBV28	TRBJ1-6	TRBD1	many	TGTGCCAGCAGCAAAGGGGGCGATTCACCCCTCCACTTT	CASSKGGDSPLHF
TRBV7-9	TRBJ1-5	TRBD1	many	TGTGCCAGCAGCCTTGGACAGGTCAATCAGCCCCAGCATTTT	CASSLGQVNQPQHF
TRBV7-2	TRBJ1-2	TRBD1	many	TGTGCCAGCAGCTTAAAGGGGACAGGGAAGAGCTACACCTTC	CASSLKGTGKSYTF
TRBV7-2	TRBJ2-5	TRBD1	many	TGTGCCAGCAGCTCGGAGGGCACAGGGGGCTTGGAGACCCAGTACTTC	CASSSEGTGGLETQYF
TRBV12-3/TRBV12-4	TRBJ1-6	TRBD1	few	TGTGCCAGCGCAGGGGGGGCTGTAAATTCACCCCTCCACTTT	CASAGGAVNSPLHF
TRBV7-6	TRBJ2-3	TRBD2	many	TGTGCCAGCAGCTTCTCAACCCCGACGGGTAGCGGGGGGTCCGCAGATACGCAGTATTTT	CASSFSTPTGSGGSADTQYF
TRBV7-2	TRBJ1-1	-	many	TGTGCCAGCAGCTTAGCGCTTACTTACACTGAAGCTTTCTTT	CASSLALTYTEAFF
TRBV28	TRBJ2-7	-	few	TGTGCCAGCAGGGGCGGGGGCCGGATCTACGAGCAGTACTTC	CASRGGGRIYEQYF
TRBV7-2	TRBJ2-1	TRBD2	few	TGTGCCAGCAGCTTAGTTAGCGGGGTATACAATGAGCAGTTCTTC	CASSLVSGVYNEQFF
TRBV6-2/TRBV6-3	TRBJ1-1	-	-	TGTGCCAGCAAAAACAACGCTCTACGCACTGAAGCTTTCTTT	CASKNNALRTEAFF
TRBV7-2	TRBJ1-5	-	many	TGTGCCAGCAGCTCAACTTGGGACCTTAGCAATCAGCCCCAGCATTTT	CASSSTWDLSNQPQHF
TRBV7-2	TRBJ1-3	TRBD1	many	TGTGCCAGCAGCATAGGGACAGTCGGAAACACCATATATTTT	CASSIGTVGNTIYF
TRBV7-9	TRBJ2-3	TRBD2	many	TGTGCCAGCACGCTAGCGGGGGCCGGGGATACGCAGTATTTT	CASTLAGAGDTQYF
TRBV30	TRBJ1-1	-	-	TGTGCCTGGAGTCTAATGAACACTGAAGCTTTCTTT	CAWSLMNTEAFF
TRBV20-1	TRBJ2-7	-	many	TGCAGTGCTACCCCGACTTACGAGCAGTACTTC	CSATPTYEQYF
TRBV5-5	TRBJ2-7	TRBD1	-	TGTGCCAGCAGTTTGGATTCCGGGACAGGGAAATACGAGCAGTACTTC	CASSLDSGTGKYEQYF
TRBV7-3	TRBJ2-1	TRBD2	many	TGTGCCAGCAGCTCAAACTCAGCGGGGGGGCTCGATGAGCAGTTCTTC	CASSSNSAGGLDEQFF
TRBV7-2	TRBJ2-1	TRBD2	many	TGTGCCAGCAGCTCTACTAGCGTCATCTACAATGAGCAGTTCTTC	CASSSTSVIYNEQFF
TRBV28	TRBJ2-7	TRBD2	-	TGTGCCAGTACCTCGCCGGGAGGATCCTACGAGCAGTACTTC	CASTSPGGSYEQYF
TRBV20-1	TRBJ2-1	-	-	TGCAGTGCTAGTGGGAGGATCTCCTACAATGAGCAGTTCTTC	CSASGRISYNEQFF
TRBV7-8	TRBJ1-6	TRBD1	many	TGTGCCAGCAGCTTAGAGGCATTGGGACAGGGGCTTACCCGGAGTTCACCCCTCCACTTT	CASSLEALGQGLTRSSPLHF
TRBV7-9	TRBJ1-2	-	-	TGTGCCAGCAGCGAAACTGGGGGGTTTTACTATGGCTACACCTTC	CASSETGGFYYGYTF
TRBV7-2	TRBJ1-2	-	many	TGTGCCAGCAGCCCGCGACAGGATCCTAACTATGGCTACACCTTC	CASSPRQDPNYGYTF
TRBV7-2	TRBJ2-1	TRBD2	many	TGTGCCAGCGGATTGAGGGGACTAGCGGGGGGGCCCGGTGAGCAGTTCTTC	CASGLRGLAGGPGEQFF
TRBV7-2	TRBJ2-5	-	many	TGTGCCAGCAGCCGAGGGCAGGGACGGCAAGAGACCCAGTACTTC	CASSRGQGRQETQYF
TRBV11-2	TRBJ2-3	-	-	TGTGCCAGCATCCTGTCGGGCACAGATACGCAGTATTTT	CASILSGTDTQYF
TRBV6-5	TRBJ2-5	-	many	TGTGCCAGCAGTTACCGTCGGACAGAAGAGACCCAGTACTTC	CASSYRRTEETQYF
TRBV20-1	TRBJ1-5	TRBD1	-	TGCAGTGCTAGAGATGGGGGACAGGGTGGCAATCAGCCCCAGCATTTT	CSARDGGQGGNQPQHF
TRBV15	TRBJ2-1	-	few	TGTGCCACCAGCGGATTGAACAATGAGCAGTTCTTC	CATSGLNNEQFF
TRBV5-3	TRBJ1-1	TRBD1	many	TGTGCCAGCAGCTTTGGGACAGGGAATTATGAAGCTTTCTTT	CASSFGTGNYEAFF
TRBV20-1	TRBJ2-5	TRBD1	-	TGCAGTGCCTTACAGGGGTTCCAAGAGACCCAGTACTTC	CSALQGFQETQYF
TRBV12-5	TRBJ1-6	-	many	TGTGCTAGTGGTTTGGGCCCGGCTAATTCACCCCTCCACTTT	CASGLGPANSPLHF
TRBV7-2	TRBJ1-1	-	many	TGTGCCAGCAGATCTGGGCCTGGGGTCCCTGAAGCTTTCTTT	CASRSGPGVPEAFF